This is a list of T cell receptor beta chains from one sample in a study of shared clonotypes between healthy human individuals. TCRdb's copy holds only in-frame clones and misses some; the assay was immunoSEQ multiplex PCR. The data contain 450,000 to 500,000 clones, roughly 80% of them singletons. Sequences were obtained from PBMCs. Receptor source: a woman between 40 and 55 years old in good health. Some clones in this sample may be carry-over from other donors' samples. Each CDR3 is given with its conserved first and last residue. A D gene is named only where the DNA matches it firmly. A clone size is listed for some rows: how often the clone was seen (once, few, many), or a class if it is expanded.

clone size	J gene	V gene	D gene	CDR3 protein	CDR3 DNA
NA	TRBJ2-7	TRBV18	TRBD1	CASSLTRDRGQYEQYF	TGTGCCAGCTCCCTAACCCGGGACAGGGGGCAGTACGAGCAGTACTTC
NA	TRBJ2-5	TRBV4-3	NA	CASSQDSRETQYF	TGCGCCAGCAGCCAAGATAGCCGAGAGACCCAGTACTTC
NA	TRBJ2-5	TRBV6-5	NA	CASSPLGTETQYF	TGTGCCAGCAGCCCCTTAGGGACGGAGACCCAGTACTTC
NA	TRBJ2-7	TRBV7-8	NA	CASSYSSYEQYF	TGTGCCAGCAGCTACAGCTCCTACGAGCAGTACTTC
NA	TRBJ1-1	TRBV5-1	NA	CASSPSPGVNTEAFF	TGCGCCAGCAGCCCAAGCCCAGGGGTGAACACTGAAGCTTTCTTT
once	TRBJ2-5	TRBV2	TRBD2	CASSTRGGFQTQYF	TGTGCCAGCAGCACCCGCGGGGGGTTTCAGACCCAGTACTTC
NA	TRBJ2-3	TRBV6-6	TRBD2	CASTPQASGITDTQYF	TGTGCCAGCACCCCCCAGGCTAGCGGAATCACAGATACGCAGTATTTT
NA	TRBJ1-1	TRBV28	NA	CASSQTFEAFF	TGTGCCAGCAGCCAGACCTTTGAAGCTTTCTTT
NA	TRBJ2-7	TRBV19	NA	CASSIIGSSYEQYF	TGTGCCAGTAGTATAATCGGGTCCTCCTACGAGCAGTACTTC
NA	TRBJ1-5	TRBV9	TRBD1	CASSVGGQVNQPQHF	TGTGCCAGCAGCGTAGGGGGACAGGTCAATCAGCCCCAGCATTTT
NA	TRBJ1-5	TRBV2	TRBD1	CASRRTSRDRYQPQHF	TGTGCCAGCAGACGAACGTCCCGGGACAGATATCAGCCCCAGCATTTT
NA	TRBJ1-2	TRBV28	NA	CASSSVRYGYTF	TGTGCCAGCAGTTCCGTCCGGTATGGCTACACCTTC
NA	TRBJ2-2	TRBV7-9	NA	CASSFRPGANTGELFF	TGTGCCAGCAGCTTCCGACCGGGGGCAAACACCGGGGAGCTGTTTTTT
NA	TRBJ1-2	TRBV10-3	TRBD1	CAISANRGGNYGYTF	TGTGCCATCAGTGCGAACAGGGGGGGTAACTATGGCTACACCTTC
NA	TRBJ1-5	TRBV30	NA	CAWSHNADQPQHF	TGTGCCTGGAGCCATAACGCAGATCAGCCCCAGCATTTT
NA	TRBJ2-1	TRBV7-8	NA	CASSLDIQEQFF	TGTGCCAGCAGCCTAGACATCCAGGAGCAGTTCTTC
NA	TRBJ2-3	TRBV11-3	NA	CASSRDSTDTQYF	TGTGCCAGCAGCCGGGATAGCACAGATACGCAGTATTTT
NA	TRBJ2-7	TRBV7-2	NA	CASSLAREGEQYF	TGTGCCAGCAGCTTAGCGCGAGAAGGCGAGCAGTACTTC
NA	TRBJ2-7	TRBV28	NA	CASSLPQSYEQYF	TGTGCCAGCAGTTTACCACAGAGCTACGAGCAGTACTTC
NA	TRBJ2-2	TRBV5-1	NA	CASSLSPNTGELFF	TGCGCCAGCAGCTTATCTCCTAACACCGGGGAGCTGTTTTTT
NA	TRBJ1-2	TRBV9	NA	CASSVDSNYGYTF	TGTGCCAGCAGCGTGGACTCTAACTATGGCTACACCTTC
NA	TRBJ1-2	TRBV19	NA	CASSIVGGQANYGYTF	TGTGCCAGTAGTATAGTTGGGGGGCAAGCTAACTATGGCTACACCTTC
NA	TRBJ1-5	TRBV19	NA	CASSIDFRGQPQHF	TGTGCCAGTAGTATAGATTTTAGGGGTCAGCCCCAGCATTTT
NA	TRBJ2-1	TRBV11-1	TRBD2	CASSDLAGGEEQFF	TGTGCCAGCAGCGACCTAGCGGGAGGGGAAGAGCAGTTCTTC
NA	TRBJ2-7	TRBV2	TRBD1	CASSGDSIYEQYF	TGTGCCAGCAGTGGGGACAGCATCTACGAGCAGTACTTC
NA	TRBJ2-1	TRBV27	TRBD2	CASSIPSGSLSYNEQFF	TGTGCCAGCAGTATCCCTAGCGGGAGTCTTTCCTACAATGAGCAGTTCTTC
NA	TRBJ1-1	TRBV5-1	NA	CASSFDRNTEAFF	TGCGCCAGCAGCTTCGACAGGAACACTGAAGCTTTCTTT
NA	TRBJ2-3	TRBV18	TRBD1	CASSSPTGMGADTQYF	TGTGCCAGCTCATCACCGACAGGGATGGGGGCAGATACGCAGTATTTT
NA	TRBJ2-7	TRBV4-2	TRBD2	CASSLTGTSGTYEQYF	TGTGCCAGCAGCCTCACCGGGACTAGCGGGACCTACGAGCAGTACTTC
few	TRBJ2-3	TRBV11-2	NA	CASSLAGVGTDTQYF	TGTGCCAGCAGCTTAGCGGGAGTAGGCACAGATACGCAGTATTTT
NA	TRBJ2-7	TRBV18	NA	CASSSGSGEQYF	TGTGCCAGTTCCTCAGGTAGCGGCGAGCAGTACTTC
NA	TRBJ2-7	TRBV19	NA	CASSIDFSETGIPLYEQYF	TGTGCCAGTAGTATAGATTTCTCGGAAACAGGGATCCCTCTCTACGAGCAGTACTTC
NA	TRBJ2-5	TRBV19	NA	CASSIDWEETQYF	TGTGCCAGTAGTATAGATTGGGAGGAGACCCAGTACTTC
NA	TRBJ2-1	TRBV5-1	NA	CASSSGTPYNEQFF	TGCGCCAGCAGCTCCGGGACACCCTACAATGAGCAGTTCTTC
NA	TRBJ2-7	TRBV7-8	TRBD1	CASSSTGGASYEQYF	TGTGCCAGCAGCTCGACAGGGGGCGCTTCCTACGAGCAGTACTTC
NA	TRBJ2-1	TRBV19	TRBD1	CASSSWDSNNEQFF	TGTGCCAGTAGCAGTTGGGACAGTAACAATGAGCAGTTCTTC
few	TRBJ1-1	TRBV19	NA	CASIGEDTEAFF	TGTGCCAGTATTGGGGAGGACACTGAAGCTTTCTTT
NA	TRBJ1-5	TRBV18	NA	CASSETENQPQHF	TGTGCCAGCTCAGAAACGGAGAATCAGCCCCAGCATTTT
NA	TRBJ2-7	TRBV6-5	NA	CASSYSSSYEQYF	TGTGCCAGCAGTTACTCGAGTTCCTACGAGCAGTACTTC